The 17 T cell receptor beta chains presented below share a single source sample, sequenced in a study of control samples from healthy donors and cancer patients. TCRdb's copy holds only in-frame clones and misses some; the assay was immunoSEQ multiplex PCR. The table has under 150,000 clones, about 95% seen once. Material: blood. These receptors originate from a man aged 25-45 years in good health.

This chain connects TRBV6-1 to TRBJ1-5, with D unclear. From germline, CDR1 is MNHNS and CDR2 SASEGT. V lost 2 bases and J lost 4, with 9 bases in between. The CDR3 loop spans 14 amino acids. The CDR3 region is CASSEWDRNQPQHF. The CDR3 DNA sequence: TGTGCCAGCAGTGAATGGGATAGAAATCAGCCCCAGCATTTT.

This sequence joins TRBV29-1 and TRBJ1-1; D remains ambiguous. V lost 1 base and J 5 bases, leaving 5 bases between the germline ends. CDR1 and CDR2 (germline): SQVTM, ANQGSEA. The CDR3 runs 11 residues. The CDR3 bases are TGCAGCGTTGAAGCGGGGACTGAAGCTTTCTTT. Encoded protein: CSVEAGTEAFF.

This chain joins TRBV4-2 and TRBJ1-1; D may be TRBD1 (5 bases). V lost 0 bases, J lost 5 bases, and 10 bases lay in between. Germline CDR1 is LGHNA and CDR2 is YNFKEQ. There are 14 residues in the CDR3. Written as DNA, the CDR3 is TGTGCCAGCAGCCAAGATTACGGGGGAACTGAAGCTTTCTTT. Its protein product is CASSQDYGGTEAFF.

The V gene is TRBV30, the J gene TRBJ2-7, with TRBD2 as a possible D gene (6 bases). Germline CDR1 reads GTSNPN; CDR2 reads SVGIG (reference sequence). V was cut by 3 bases and J by 3 bases, with 15 bases left in between. This CDR3 is built from 14 residues. CDR3 sequence (DNA): TGTGCCTGGAGCGGAGCGGGTCGTTTCTACGAGCAGTACTTC. Amino acids: CAWSGAGRFYEQYF.

This chain uses TRBV27 with TRBJ2-1; 10 nucleotides match TRBD2. Germline CDR1 and CDR2: MNHEY and SMNVEV (reference sequence). This CDR3 region has 17 residues. The trim removed 5 bases at V and 4 bases at J, leaving 11 bases unmatched. In DNA form, the CDR3 reads TGTGCCAGCAGTCGGGGTAGCGGGGGGCCAGGGTACAATGAGCAGTTCTTC. It is translated as CASSRGSGGPGYNEQFF.

The chain uses TRBV10-3 and TRBJ1-3; maybe TRBD1 (6 bases). Deletions cut 9 bases from V and 2 bases from J, with 11 bases between. The CDR3 runs 13 residues. Germline assignment: CDR1 ENHRY and CDR2 SYGVKD. This CDR3 reads CAIGGQTGNTIYF. CDR3 bases: TGTGCCATAGGCGGACAGACTGGAAACACCATATATTTT.

The rearrangement links TRBV29-1 to TRBJ2-5, with 9 nucleotides matching TRBD2. V dropped 2 bases and J dropped 0; count of bases not matched to a gene: 4. This CDR3 spans 15 amino acids. CDR1 and CDR2 (germline): SQVTM, ANQGSEA. The CDR3 nucleotides read TGCAGCGTTGAACTAGCGGGGAAGTACCAAGAGACCCAGTACTTC. It yields the protein CSVELAGKYQETQYF.

The chain employs TRBV4-3 and TRBJ1-1; 8 bases fit TRBD1. The CDR3 has 13 residues. Germline lookup yields CDR1 LGHNA and CDR2 YSLEER. The V gene end was trimmed by 3 bases and the J gene end by 4 bases; junction bases not matched to a gene: 1. The CDR3 loop is CASSHGTGTEAFF. The CDR3 region has the DNA TGCGCCAGCAGCCATGGGACAGGCACTGAAGCTTTCTTT.

This clone was observed once. The chain uses TRBV19 and TRBJ1-4; 7 nucleotides match TRBD1. V lost 10 bases, J lost 7 bases, and 9 bases stayed unmatched. CDR3 length: 13 amino acids. The germline V gene encodes CDR1 LNHDA and CDR2 SQIVND (reference sequence). In DNA form, the CDR3 reads TGTGCCATAGCCGACAGGGTCGGTGAAAAACTGTTTTTT. This sequence encodes CAIADRVGEKLFF.

This chain uses TRBV28 with TRBJ1-5, with D uncertain. Per germline, CDR1 MDHEN and CDR2 SYDVKM. The CDR3 has 15 amino acids. The V end was cut by 3 bases, the J end by 9 bases, with 18 bases between. CDR3 sequence: CASSFQDSHRRPQHF. The CDR3 DNA reads TGTGCCAGCAGTTTCCAGGACTCTCACCGACGGCCCCAGCATTTT. The variable domain in full, completed from reference TRBV28 and TRBJ1-5, reads DVKVTQSSRYLVKRTGEKVFLECVQDMDHENMFWYRQDPGLGLRLIYFSYDVKMKEKGDIPEGYSVSREKKERFSLILESASTNQTSMYLCASSFQDSHRRPQHFGDGTRLSIL.

This chain uses TRBV5-6 with TRBJ1-1, with D uncertain. CDR1 and CDR2 (germline): SGHDT, YYEEEE. The V end lost 0 bases, the J end lost 6 bases, and 6 bases lay between the germline ends. This CDR3 contains 12 residues. CDR3 region: CASSLDNSEAFF. The CDR3, as DNA: TGTGCCAGCAGCTTGGACAATTCTGAAGCTTTCTTT.

V and J are TRBV10-3 and TRBJ1-1; D not certain. V was pared by 0 bases and J by 4 bases, with 9 bases between. CDR3 length equals 14 residues. Germline CDR1 and CDR2: ENHRY and SYGVKD. The CDR3 DNA follows: TGTGCCATCAGTGAGTCAGGAGGATCCACTGAAGCTTTCTTT. It yields the protein CAISESGGSTEAFF.

V and J are TRBV10-3 and TRBJ1-5; 10 positions agree with TRBD1. V was clipped by 10 bases and J by 4 bases; unmatched bases: 7. CDR3 length: 14 residues. The germline CDR1 and CDR2 sequences are ENHRY and SYGVKD. The CDR3 region has the DNA TGTGCCACCGCTGGGACAGGGGTAAATCAGCCCCAGCATTTT. Residues: CATAGTGVNQPQHF.

V gene TRBV11-2 combines with J gene TRBJ2-1; 7 bases are a match to TRBD1. This CDR3 region has 16 residues. CDR1 and CDR2 (germline): SGHAT, FQNNGV. With V trimmed by 2 bases and J by 4 bases, 8 bases remained unmatched. Here the CDR3 reads CASSLQRDRIYNEQFF. The DNA of the CDR3 is TGTGCCAGCAGCTTACAACGGGACAGAATATACAATGAGCAGTTCTTC.

J is TRBJ2-2 and V is TRBV7-6; 9 bases are shared with TRBD2. The ends lost 2 bases at V and 2 bases at J; junction bases unmatched: 3. This CDR3 is built from 16 residues. Germline-derived CDR1 and CDR2 are SGHVS and FNYEAQ. The CDR3 DNA reads TGTGCCAGCAGCTTACAGACTAGCGGAAACACCGGGGAGCTGTTTTTT. As protein: CASSLQTSGNTGELFF.

The count of this clone is one. The V call is TRBV14, the J call TRBJ2-7; D unclear. The CDR3 runs to 13 residues. V lost 4 bases, J lost 6 bases, and 13 bases lay in between. Per the germline V gene, CDR1 is SGHDN and CDR2 is FVKESK. The CDR3 region is CASSPFNAAEQYF. CDR3 DNA sequence: TGTGCCAGCAGCCCTTTTAATGCGGCCGAGCAGTACTTC.

The chain is built from TRBV9 and TRBJ1-5; no firm D call. Trimming removed 0 bases from V and 5 bases from J, with 12 bases in between. CDR1 SGDLS and CDR2 YYNGEE come from the germline V gene. The CDR3 spans 15 residues. The CDR3 DNA reads as TGTGCCAGCAGCGTAGGAGGAGGGTTGGATCAGCCCCAGCATTTT. Translated: CASSVGGGLDQPQHF.